This T cell receptor (beta chain) was profiled in a study of shared clonotypes between healthy human individuals. General study results and limits: Lower generation probabilities were found for non-shared clonotypes than for those shared by all four donors. Represented diversity (both genetic and exposure-history) was limited by the small number of donors. The authors expected sequencing depth to affect clonotype sharing among donors.

A note on this clone: Its antigen is currently unknown.

Every immunoSEQ plate was one replicate of a subset's evenly spread DNA. Using immunoSEQ multiplex PCR, the repertoire was profiled, and TCRdb retains in-frame clones only, with some absent. The sample has roughly 320,000 clones, about nine tenths seen once. Trimming cost V 5 bases and J 2 bases; bases outside gene matches: 4. CDR3 length: 14 residues. The germline V gene has CDR1 ENHRY and CDR2 SYGVKD. This TCR was sampled from a man younger than 30 in good health. The chain has TRBV10-3 and TRBJ1-1; 8 positions agree with TRBD1. The source material was memory CD8+ T cells sorted from blood. Stated subset: CD45RO+ cells pooled with CCR7-negative TemRA cells. CDR3 region: CAISKDRANTEAFF. CDR3 nucleotide sequence: TGTGCCATCAGTAAGGACAGGGCCAACACTGAAGCTTTCTTT.